This section outlines one TCR beta chain sequence together with its context. The data are from a study of blood T cell repertoires in COVID-19. At the level of the study: Nucleic acid was either cDNA or gDNA, and it came from T cells, B-cell-depleted T cells, or PBMCs.

Per germline, CDR1 WNHNN and CDR2 SYGVQD (reference sequence). CDR3 length: 12 residues. V lost 6 bases and J lost 4, with 8 bases in between. In the original processing: Nucleated cell counts were estimated from reference gene primer amplification. TCRdb's table, derived via immunoSEQ multiplex PCR, lists solely in-frame clones and lacks some. V and J calls and clone size follow that table, whereas D and trimming were derived from the DNA. The sample lists roughly 570,000 clones, 70% to 90% occurring once. Patients of the Seattle cohort, enrolled during active infection, were followed longitudinally.

The chain couples TRBV10-1 to TRBJ2-3; D may be TRBD1 (6 bases). Sequences were obtained from peripheral blood. This clonotype was sampled from a woman between 50 and 59 years old with COVID-19, enrolled during active disease. As DNA, the CDR3 is TGCGCCAGCAGCCACAGGGCAGATACGCAGTATTTT. It encodes CASSHRADTQYF.